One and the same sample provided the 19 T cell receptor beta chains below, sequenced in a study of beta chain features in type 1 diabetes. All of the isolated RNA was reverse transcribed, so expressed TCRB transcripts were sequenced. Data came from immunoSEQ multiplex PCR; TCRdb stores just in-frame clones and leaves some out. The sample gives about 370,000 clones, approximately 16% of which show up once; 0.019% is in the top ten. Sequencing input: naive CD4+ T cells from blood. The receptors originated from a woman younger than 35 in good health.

CDR3 DNA sequence: TGTGCCAGCAGCCAAAGGACTAGCGGGAGAATTGCCCAATGGGAGCAGTTCTTC. Amino acids: CASSQRTSGRIAQWEQFF. This chain connects TRBV7-6 to TRBJ2-1; 13 bases are shared with TRBD2. V lost 5 bases and J lost 10; bases outside the gene matches: 17. Germline CDR1 reads SGHVS; CDR2 reads FNYEAQ. The CDR3 extends over 18 amino acids.

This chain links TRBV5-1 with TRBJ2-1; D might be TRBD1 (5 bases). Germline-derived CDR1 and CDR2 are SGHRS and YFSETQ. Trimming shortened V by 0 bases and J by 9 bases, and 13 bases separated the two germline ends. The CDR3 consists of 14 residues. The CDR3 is CASSLEVQGVEQFF. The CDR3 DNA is TGCGCCAGCAGCTTGGAGGTCCAAGGGGTTGAGCAGTTCTTC.

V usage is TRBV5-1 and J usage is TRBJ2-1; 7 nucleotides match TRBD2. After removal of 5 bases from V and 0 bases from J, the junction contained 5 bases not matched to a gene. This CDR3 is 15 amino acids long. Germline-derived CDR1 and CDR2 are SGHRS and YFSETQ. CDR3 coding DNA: TGCGCCAGCAGAGCGGGGTTAAGCTCCTACAATGAGCAGTTCTTC. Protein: CASRAGLSSYNEQFF.

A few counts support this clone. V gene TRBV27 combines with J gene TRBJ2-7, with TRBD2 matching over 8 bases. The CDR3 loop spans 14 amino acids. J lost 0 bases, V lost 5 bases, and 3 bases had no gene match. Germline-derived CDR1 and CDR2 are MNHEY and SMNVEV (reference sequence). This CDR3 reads CASSRSGASYEQYF. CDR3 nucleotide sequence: TGTGCCAGCAGTCGTAGCGGGGCCTCCTACGAGCAGTACTTC.

CDR3 bases: TGCAGCGTTGAGCTTCGCCAGGGAAGGAGAGGCTACACCTTC. It specifies CSVELRQGRRGYTF. The genes are TRBV29-1 and TRBJ1-2; tentative D call: TRBD1 (5 bases). The germline V gene has CDR1 SQVTM and CDR2 ANQGSEA. The CDR3 spans 14 residues. The ends were cut back, 3 bases at V and 8 bases at J, with 19 bases in the middle.

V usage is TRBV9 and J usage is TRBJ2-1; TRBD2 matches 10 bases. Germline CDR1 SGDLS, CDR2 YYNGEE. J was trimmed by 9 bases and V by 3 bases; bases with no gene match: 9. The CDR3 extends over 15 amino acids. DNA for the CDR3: TGTGCCAGCAGCGCGGGACTAGCGAGGCTGAGTGAGCAGTTCTTC. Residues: CASSAGLARLSEQFF. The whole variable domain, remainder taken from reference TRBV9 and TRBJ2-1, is DSGVTQTPKHLITATGQRVTLRCSPRSGDLSVYWYQQSLDQGLQFLIQYYNGEERAKGNILERFSAQQFPDLHSELNLSSLELGDSALYFCASSAGLARLSEQFFGPGTRLTVL.

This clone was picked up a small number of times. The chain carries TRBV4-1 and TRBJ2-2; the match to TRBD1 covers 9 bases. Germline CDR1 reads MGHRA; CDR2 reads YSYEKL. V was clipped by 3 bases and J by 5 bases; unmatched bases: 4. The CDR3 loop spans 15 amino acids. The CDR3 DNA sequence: TGCGCCAGCAGCCAGGGACAGGGAGTGACCGGGGAGCTGTTTTTT. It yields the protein CASSQGQGVTGELFF.

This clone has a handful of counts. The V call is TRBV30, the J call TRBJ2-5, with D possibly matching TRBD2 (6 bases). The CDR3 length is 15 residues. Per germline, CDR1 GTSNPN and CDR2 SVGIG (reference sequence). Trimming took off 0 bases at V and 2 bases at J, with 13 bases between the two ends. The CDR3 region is CAWSVSSGGQETQYF. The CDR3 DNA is TGTGCCTGGAGTGTGTCCTCCGGAGGGCAAGAGACCCAGTACTTC.

CDR3 in DNA: TGCAGCGTTGAAGAAATTGCACAGGGGTTTGGAAACACCATATATTTT. Protein: CSVEEIAQGFGNTIYF. This chain uses TRBV29-1 with TRBJ1-3; 7 bases are a match to TRBD1. V shed 0 bases, J shed 3 bases, and the junction held 8 bases outside the gene matches. Looked up from germline, CDR1 is SQVTM and CDR2 is ANQGSEA. The length of the CDR3 is 16 residues. Full variable domain (remainder filled in from reference TRBV29-1 and TRBJ1-3): SAVISQKPSRDICQRGTSLTIQCQVDSQVTMMFWYRQQPGQSLTLIATANQGSEATYESGFVIDKFPISRPNLTFSTLTVSNMSPEDSSIYLCSVEEIAQGFGNTIYFGEGSWLTVV.

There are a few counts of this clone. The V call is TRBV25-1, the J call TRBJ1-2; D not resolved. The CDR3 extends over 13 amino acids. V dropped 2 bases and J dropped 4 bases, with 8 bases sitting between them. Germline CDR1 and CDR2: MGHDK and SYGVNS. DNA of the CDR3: TGTGCCAGCAGTGAAGTAGAAACCTATGGCTACACCTTC. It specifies CASSEVETYGYTF.

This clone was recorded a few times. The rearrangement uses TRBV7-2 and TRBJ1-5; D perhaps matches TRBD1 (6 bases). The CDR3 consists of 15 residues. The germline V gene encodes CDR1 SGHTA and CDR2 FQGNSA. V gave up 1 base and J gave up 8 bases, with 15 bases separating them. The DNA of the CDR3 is TGTGCCAGCAGCTTAGGAGGGTTGGCAGGGGAGCCCCAGCATTTT. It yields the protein CASSLGGLAGEPQHF.

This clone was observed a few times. The CDR3: CASSPSPAEIAFF. CDR3 DNA sequence: TGTGCCAGCAGCCCATCCCCGGCGGAGATTGCTTTCTTT. The chain couples TRBV7-9 to TRBJ1-1; D unclear. The CDR3 extends over 13 amino acids. The germline gives CDR1 SEHNR, CDR2 FQNEAQ (reference sequence). Deletions cut 5 bases from V and 11 bases from J, with 18 bases between.

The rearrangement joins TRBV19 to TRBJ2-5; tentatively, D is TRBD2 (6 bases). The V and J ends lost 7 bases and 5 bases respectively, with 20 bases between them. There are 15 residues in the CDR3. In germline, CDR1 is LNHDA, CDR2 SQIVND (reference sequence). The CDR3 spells CASTLGGYLGETQYF. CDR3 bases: TGTGCCAGTACCTTAGGAGGGTACCTTGGGGAGACCCAGTACTTC.

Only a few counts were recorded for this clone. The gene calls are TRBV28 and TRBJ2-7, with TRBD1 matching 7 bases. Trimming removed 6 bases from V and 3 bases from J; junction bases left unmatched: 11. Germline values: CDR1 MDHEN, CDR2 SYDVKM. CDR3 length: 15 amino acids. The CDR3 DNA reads TGTGCCAGCAGCCCTATCCGGGACAGACGCTACGAGCAGTACTTC. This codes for CASSPIRDRRYEQYF.

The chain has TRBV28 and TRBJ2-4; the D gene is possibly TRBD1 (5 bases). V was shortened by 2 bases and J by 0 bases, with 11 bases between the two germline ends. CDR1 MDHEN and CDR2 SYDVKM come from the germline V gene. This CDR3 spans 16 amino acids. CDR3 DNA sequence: TGTGCCAGCAGTTTAGGGGCGGCACTAGCCAAAAACATTCAGTACTTC. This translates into CASSLGAALAKNIQYF.

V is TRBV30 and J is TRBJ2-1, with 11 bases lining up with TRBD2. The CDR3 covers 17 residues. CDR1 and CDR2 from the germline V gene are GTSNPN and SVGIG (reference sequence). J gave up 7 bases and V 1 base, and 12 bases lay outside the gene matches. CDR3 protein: CAWSGWVAGGSSNEQFF. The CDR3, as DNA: TGTGCCTGGAGTGGGTGGGTAGCGGGAGGGTCGAGTAATGAGCAGTTCTTC. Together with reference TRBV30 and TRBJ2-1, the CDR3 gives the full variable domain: SQTIHQWPATLVQPVGSPLSLECTVEGTSNPNLYWYRQAAGRGLQLLFYSVGIGQISSEVPQNLSASRPQDRQFILSSKKLLLSDSGFYLCAWSGWVAGGSSNEQFFGPGTRLTVL.

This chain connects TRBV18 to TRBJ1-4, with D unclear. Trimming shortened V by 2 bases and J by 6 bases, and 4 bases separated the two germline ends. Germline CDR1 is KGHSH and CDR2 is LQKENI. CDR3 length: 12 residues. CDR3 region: CASSPGDEKLFF. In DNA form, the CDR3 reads TGTGCCAGCTCACCAGGAGATGAAAAACTGTTTTTT. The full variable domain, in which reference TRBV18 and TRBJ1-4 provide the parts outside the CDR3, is NAGVMQNPRHLVRRRGQEARLRCSPMKGHSHVYWYRQLPEEGLKFMVYLQKENIIDESGMPKERFSAEFPKEGPSILRIQQVVRGDSAAYFCASSPGDEKLFFGSGTQLSVL.

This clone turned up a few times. The DNA of the CDR3 is TGTGCCTGGAGCCCTAGACCGGCCCGCGACACCATATATTTT. Its protein is CAWSPRPARDTIYF. The V and J genes are TRBV30 and TRBJ1-3; D is undetermined. Germline CDR1 is GTSNPN and CDR2 is SVGIG (reference sequence). The CDR3 spans 14 residues. V was clipped by 3 bases and J by 8 bases, with 17 bases between them.

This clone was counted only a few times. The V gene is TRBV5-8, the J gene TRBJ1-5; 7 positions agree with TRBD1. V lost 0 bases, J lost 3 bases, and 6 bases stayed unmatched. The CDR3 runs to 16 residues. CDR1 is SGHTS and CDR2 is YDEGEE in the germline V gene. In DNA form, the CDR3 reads TGTGCCAGCAGCTTGGAGTGGGGACAGAACAATCAGCCCCAGCATTTT. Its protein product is CASSLEWGQNNQPQHF. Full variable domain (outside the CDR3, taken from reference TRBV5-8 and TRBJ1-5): EAGVTQSPTHLIKTRGQQATLRCSPISGHTSVYWYQQALGLGLQFLLWYDEGEERNRGNFPPRFSGRQFPNYSSELNVNALELEDSALYLCASSLEWGQNNQPQHFGDGTRLSIL.